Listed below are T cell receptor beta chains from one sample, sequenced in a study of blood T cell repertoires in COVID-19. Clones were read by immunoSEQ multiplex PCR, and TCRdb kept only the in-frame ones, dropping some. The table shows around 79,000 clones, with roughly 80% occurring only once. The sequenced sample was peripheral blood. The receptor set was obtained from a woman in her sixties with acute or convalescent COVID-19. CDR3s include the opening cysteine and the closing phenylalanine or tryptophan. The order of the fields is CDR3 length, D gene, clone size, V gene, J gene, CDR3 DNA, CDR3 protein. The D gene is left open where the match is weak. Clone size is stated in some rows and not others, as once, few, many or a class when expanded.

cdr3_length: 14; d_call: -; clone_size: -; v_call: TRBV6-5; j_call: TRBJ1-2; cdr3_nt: TGTGCCAGCAGTTACCACCCTTACAGGGAAGGCTACACCTTC; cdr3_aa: CASSYHPYREGYTF
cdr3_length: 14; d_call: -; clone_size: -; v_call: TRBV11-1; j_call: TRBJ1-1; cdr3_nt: TGTGCCAGCAGCTTAGCGAGTAGGCGGACTGAAGCTTTCTTT; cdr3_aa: CASSLASRRTEAFF
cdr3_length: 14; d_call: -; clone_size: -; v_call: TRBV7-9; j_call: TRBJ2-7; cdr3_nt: TGTGCCAGCACCTCCCTCAGGACAGAGGACGAGCAGTACTTC; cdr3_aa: CASTSLRTEDEQYF
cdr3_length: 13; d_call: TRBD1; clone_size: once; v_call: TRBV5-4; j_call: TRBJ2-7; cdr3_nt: TGTGCCAGCAGCTTCCCAGGGGGCTACGAGCAGTACTTC; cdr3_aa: CASSFPGGYEQYF
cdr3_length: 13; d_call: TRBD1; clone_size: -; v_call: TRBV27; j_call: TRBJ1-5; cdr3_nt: TGTGCCAGCAGCCCGACAGGGAATCAGCCCCAGCATTTT; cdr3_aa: CASSPTGNQPQHF
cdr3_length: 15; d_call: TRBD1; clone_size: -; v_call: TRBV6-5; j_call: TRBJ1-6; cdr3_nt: TGTGCCAGCAGTTTGGGACAGGGTGGCAATTCACCCCTCCACTTT; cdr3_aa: CASSLGQGGNSPLHF
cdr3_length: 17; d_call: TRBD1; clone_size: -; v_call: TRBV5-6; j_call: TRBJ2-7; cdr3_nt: TGTGCCAGCAGCTTGGGTCCAAATACAGGGGAACCTTACGAGCAGTACTTC; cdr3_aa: CASSLGPNTGEPYEQYF
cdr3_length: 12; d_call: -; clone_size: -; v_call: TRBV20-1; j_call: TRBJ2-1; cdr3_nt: TGCAGTGCTAGTACGGAGCACAATGAGCAGTTCTTC; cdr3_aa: CSASTEHNEQFF
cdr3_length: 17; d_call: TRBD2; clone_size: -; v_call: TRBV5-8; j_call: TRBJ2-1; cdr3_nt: TGTGCCAGCAGCTTGGCCGGAGCGGGGGGGCCTCCGGGTGAGCAGTTCTTC; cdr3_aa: CASSLAGAGGPPGEQFF
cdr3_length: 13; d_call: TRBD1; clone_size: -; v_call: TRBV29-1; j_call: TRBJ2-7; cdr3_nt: TGCAGCGGACAGGGCCTAGACTCCTACGAGCAGTACTTC; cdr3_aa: CSGQGLDSYEQYF
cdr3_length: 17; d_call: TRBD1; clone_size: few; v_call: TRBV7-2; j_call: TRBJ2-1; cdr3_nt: TGTGCCAGCAGCTACTTACCCGGGACAGGGCCCTTCAATGAGCAGTTCTTC; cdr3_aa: CASSYLPGTGPFNEQFF
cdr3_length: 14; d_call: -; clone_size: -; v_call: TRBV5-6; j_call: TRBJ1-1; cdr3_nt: TGTGCCAGCAGCTGGGAAGACAGTAACACTGAAGCTTTCTTT; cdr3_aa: CASSWEDSNTEAFF
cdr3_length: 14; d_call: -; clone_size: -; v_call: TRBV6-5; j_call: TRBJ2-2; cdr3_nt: TGTGCCTCTAGGGGGGGACAGAACACCGGGGAGCTGTTTTTT; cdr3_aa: CASRGGQNTGELFF
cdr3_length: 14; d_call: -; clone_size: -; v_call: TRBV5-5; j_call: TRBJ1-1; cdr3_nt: TGTGCCAGCAGCCTAAGTGCGATAAATCCAGAAGCTTTCTTT; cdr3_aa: CASSLSAINPEAFF
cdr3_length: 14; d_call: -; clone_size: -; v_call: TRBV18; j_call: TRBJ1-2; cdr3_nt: TGTGCCAGCTCACCAATACAGGCGCCCGATGGCTACACCTTC; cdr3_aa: CASSPIQAPDGYTF
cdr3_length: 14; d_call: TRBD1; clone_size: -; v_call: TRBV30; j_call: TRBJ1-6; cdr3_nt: TGTGCCTGGAGTGTACAGGGGGCTGATTCACCCCTCCACTTT; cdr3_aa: CAWSVQGADSPLHF
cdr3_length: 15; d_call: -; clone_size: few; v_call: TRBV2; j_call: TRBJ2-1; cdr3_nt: TGTGCCAGCAGTGACGGGTGGGGCCTCCACAATGAGCAGTTCTTC; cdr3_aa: CASSDGWGLHNEQFF
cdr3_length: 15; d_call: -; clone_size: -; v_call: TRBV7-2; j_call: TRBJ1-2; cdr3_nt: TGTGCCAGCAGCTTGGGGGGGCAAGGCGGCTATGGCTACACCTTC; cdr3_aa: CASSLGGQGGYGYTF
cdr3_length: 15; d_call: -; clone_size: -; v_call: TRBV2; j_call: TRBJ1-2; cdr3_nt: TGTGCCAGCAGTGTTCGTTTGACACTTAACTATGGCTACACCTTC; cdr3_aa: CASSVRLTLNYGYTF
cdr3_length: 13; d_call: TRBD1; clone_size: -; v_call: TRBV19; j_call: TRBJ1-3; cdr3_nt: TGTGCCACCGAAAGGGGGCCTGGAAACACCATATATTTT; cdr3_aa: CATERGPGNTIYF
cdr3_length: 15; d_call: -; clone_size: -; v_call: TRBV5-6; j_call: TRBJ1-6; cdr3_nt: TGTGCCAGCAGCTTGTGGGGGGTACCGAGATCACCCCTCCACTTT; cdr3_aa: CASSLWGVPRSPLHF
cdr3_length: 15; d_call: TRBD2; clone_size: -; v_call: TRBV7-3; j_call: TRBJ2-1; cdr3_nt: TGTGCCAGCAGCTTATCTCTAGCGGGGGGGAATGAGCAGTTCTTC; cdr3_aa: CASSLSLAGGNEQFF
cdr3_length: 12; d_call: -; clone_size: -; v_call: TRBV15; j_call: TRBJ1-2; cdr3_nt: TGTGCCACCTCAGATGAGGGCTATGGCTACACCTTC; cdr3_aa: CATSDEGYGYTF
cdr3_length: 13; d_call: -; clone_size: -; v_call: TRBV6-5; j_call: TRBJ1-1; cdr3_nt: TGTGCCAGCACCATTCGGGGGGGCACTGAAGCTTTCTTT; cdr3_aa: CASTIRGGTEAFF
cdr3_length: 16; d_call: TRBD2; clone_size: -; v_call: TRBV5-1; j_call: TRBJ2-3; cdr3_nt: TGCGCCAGCAGCTTGGCTCCGGGGGGTCTCACAGATACGCAGTATTTT; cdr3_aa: CASSLAPGGLTDTQYF
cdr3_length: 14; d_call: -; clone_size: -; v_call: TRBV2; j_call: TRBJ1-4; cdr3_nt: TGTGCCAGCGGGACTCACGGTAACCGCGAAAAACTGTTTTTT; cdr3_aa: CASGTHGNREKLFF
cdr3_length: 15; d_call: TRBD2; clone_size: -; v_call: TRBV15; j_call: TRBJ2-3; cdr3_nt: TGTGCCACCAGCCTGAGGGCGGGGGAAGCAGATACGCAGTATTTT; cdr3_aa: CATSLRAGEADTQYF
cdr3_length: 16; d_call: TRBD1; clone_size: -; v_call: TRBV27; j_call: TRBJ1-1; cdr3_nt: TGTGCCAGCAGTTTGACGGACAGGCAAATGAACACTGAAGCTTTCTTT; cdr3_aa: CASSLTDRQMNTEAFF
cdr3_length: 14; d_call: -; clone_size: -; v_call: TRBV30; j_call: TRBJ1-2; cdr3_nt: TGTGCCTGGACCACGGGACTGCTGGGGTATGGCTACACCTTC; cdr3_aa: CAWTTGLLGYGYTF
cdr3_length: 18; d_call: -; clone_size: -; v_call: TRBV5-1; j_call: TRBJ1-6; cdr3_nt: TGCGCCAGCAGCTTAGACTCAAGGTTATCCTCCTATAATTCACCCCTCCACTTT; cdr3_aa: CASSLDSRLSSYNSPLHF
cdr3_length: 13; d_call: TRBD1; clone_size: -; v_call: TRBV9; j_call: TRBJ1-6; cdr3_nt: TGTGCCAGCAGCGTAGGGGGACAGCAACCCCTCCACTTT; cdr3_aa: CASSVGGQQPLHF
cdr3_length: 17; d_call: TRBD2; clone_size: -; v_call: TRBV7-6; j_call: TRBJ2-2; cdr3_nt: TGTGCCAGCAGCTTAATCACTAGCGGAGCCTACACCGGGGAGCTGTTTTTT; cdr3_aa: CASSLITSGAYTGELFF
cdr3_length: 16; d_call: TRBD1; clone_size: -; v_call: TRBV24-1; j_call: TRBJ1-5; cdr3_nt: TGTGCCACCAGTGATCCGGGGACAGGGATAAATCAGCCCCAGCATTTT; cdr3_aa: CATSDPGTGINQPQHF
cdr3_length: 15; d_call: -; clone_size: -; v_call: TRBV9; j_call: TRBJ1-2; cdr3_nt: TGTGCCAGCAGCGTAGATGCGGGTTTTAACTATGGCTACACCTTC; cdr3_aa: CASSVDAGFNYGYTF
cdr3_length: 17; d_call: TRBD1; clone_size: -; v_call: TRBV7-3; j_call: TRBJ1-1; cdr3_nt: TGTGCCAGCAGCTTAGCGTCACCCGGGACAGGGACCCCTGAAGCTTTCTTT; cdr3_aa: CASSLASPGTGTPEAFF
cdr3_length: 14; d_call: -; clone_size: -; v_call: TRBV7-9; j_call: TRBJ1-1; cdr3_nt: TGTGCCAGCAGCTCCCTCCGGAGGGACACTGAAGCTTTCTTT; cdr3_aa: CASSSLRRDTEAFF
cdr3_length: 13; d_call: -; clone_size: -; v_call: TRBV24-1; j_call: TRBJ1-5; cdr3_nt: TGTGCCACCAGTGATATAGGGGGACAGCCCCAGCATTTT; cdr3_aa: CATSDIGGQPQHF
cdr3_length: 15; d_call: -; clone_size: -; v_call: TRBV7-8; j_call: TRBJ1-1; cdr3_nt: TGTGCCAGCAGCTTAGGCCGGCAGGGGAACACTGAAGCTTTCTTT; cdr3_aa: CASSLGRQGNTEAFF
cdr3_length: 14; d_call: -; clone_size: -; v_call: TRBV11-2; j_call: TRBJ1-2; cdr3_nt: TGTGCCAGCAGCTTGAACGCAGAAACCTATGGCTACACCTTC; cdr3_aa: CASSLNAETYGYTF
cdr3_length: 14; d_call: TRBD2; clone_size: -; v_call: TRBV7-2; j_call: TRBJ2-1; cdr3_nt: TGTGCCAGCAGCTCTGGGACTAGAGGGAGTGAGCAGTTCTTC; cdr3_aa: CASSSGTRGSEQFF
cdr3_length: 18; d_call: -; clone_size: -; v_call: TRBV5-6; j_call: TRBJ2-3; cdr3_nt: TGTGCCAGCAGCAAAAGTGGGGTCGGGCTAGTGGGAGCAGATACGCAGTATTTT; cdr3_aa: CASSKSGVGLVGADTQYF
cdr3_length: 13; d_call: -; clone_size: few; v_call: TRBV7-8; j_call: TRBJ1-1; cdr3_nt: TGTGCCACCTCGGGTTGGGTAGACACTGAAGCTTTCTTT; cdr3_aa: CATSGWVDTEAFF
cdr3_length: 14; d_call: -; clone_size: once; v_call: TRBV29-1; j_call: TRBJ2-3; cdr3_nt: TGCAGCGGGAGGTACAGCCACGGGGCAGATACGCAGTATTTT; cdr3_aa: CSGRYSHGADTQYF
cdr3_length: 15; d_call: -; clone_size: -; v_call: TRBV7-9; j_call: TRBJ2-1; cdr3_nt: TGTGCCAGCAGCGTAACTAGCTACTCCTACAATGAGCAGTTCTTC; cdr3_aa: CASSVTSYSYNEQFF
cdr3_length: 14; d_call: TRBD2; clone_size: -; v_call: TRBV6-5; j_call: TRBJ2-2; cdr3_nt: TGTGCCAGCAGGTCATCGGGAGGAACCGGGGAGCTGTTTTTT; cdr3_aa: CASRSSGGTGELFF
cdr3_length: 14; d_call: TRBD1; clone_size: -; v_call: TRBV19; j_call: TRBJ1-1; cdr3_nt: TGTGCCAGTAGAACACGGGGGGTCGACAGGGGAGCTTTCTTT; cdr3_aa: CASRTRGVDRGAFF
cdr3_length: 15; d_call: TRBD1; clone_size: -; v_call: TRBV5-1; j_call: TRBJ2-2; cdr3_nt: TGCGCCAGCAGCAGACAGGGGGTGGACACCGGGGAGCTGTTTTTT; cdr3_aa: CASSRQGVDTGELFF
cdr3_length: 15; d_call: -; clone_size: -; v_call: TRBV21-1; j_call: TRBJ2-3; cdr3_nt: TGTGCCAGCAGATTAAGCGGTGCGCTCACAGATACGCAGTATTTT; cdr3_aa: CASRLSGALTDTQYF
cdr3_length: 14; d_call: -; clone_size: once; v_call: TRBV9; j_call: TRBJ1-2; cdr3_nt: TGTGCCAGCAGCGCTCAAGGGGCAGGCTATGGCTACACCTTC; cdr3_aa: CASSAQGAGYGYTF
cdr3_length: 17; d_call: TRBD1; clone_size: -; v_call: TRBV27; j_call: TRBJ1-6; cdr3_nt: TGTGCCAGCAGTGTGCGGACAGGGGGAATCACAAATTCACCCCTCCACTTT; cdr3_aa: CASSVRTGGITNSPLHF
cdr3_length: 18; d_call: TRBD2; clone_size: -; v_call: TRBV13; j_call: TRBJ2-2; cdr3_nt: TGTGCCAGCAGTAAAGCGGGACTAGCGCGGTCGAACACCGGGGAGCTGTTTTTT; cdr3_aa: CASSKAGLARSNTGELFF
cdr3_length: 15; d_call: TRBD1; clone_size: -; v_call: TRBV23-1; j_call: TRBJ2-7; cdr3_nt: TGCGCCAGCAGTCAATTCGACAGGGGGCGCTACGAGCAGTACTTC; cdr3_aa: CASSQFDRGRYEQYF
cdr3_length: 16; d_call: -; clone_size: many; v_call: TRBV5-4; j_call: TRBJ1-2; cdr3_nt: TGTGCCAGCAGCTTGGAAGGTTTGGGCGTTGGGTATGGCTACACCTTC; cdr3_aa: CASSLEGLGVGYGYTF
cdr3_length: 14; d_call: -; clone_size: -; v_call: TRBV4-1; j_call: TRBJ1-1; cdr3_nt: TGCGCCAGCAGCCCTATGGAGGAGGGCACTGAAGCTTTCTTT; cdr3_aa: CASSPMEEGTEAFF